This T cell receptor (beta chain) was identified in a study of blood T cell repertoires in COVID-19. In the study overall: Both acute and convalescent COVID-19 samples were obtained from the United States, Italy and Spain.

CDR3 length: 14 amino acids. The ends were cut back, 5 bases at V and 5 bases at J, with 15 bases in the middle. CDR1 and CDR2 from the germline V gene are SGHTA and FQGTGA. Sequenced by immunoSEQ multiplex PCR; TCRdb stores in-frame clones only, minus some. This sample has approximately 93,000 clones; about three quarters occur once, and the top ten carry about an eighth. The V and J genes are TRBV7-3 and TRBJ1-1; D might be TRBD1 (5 bases). This TCR came from a woman older than 75 with acute or convalescent COVID-19. Sequencing was performed on peripheral blood. The CDR3 loop is CASSLVGGVTEAFF. The CDR3 DNA reads as TGTGCCAGCAGCCTCGTGGGAGGGGTGACTGAAGCTTTCTTT. Full variable domain (missing parts from reference TRBV7-3 and TRBJ1-1): GAGVSQTPSNKVTEKGKYVELRCDPISGHTALYWYRQSLGQGPEFLIYFQGTGAADDSGLPNDRFFAVRPEGSVSTLKIQRTERGDSAVYLCASSLVGGVTEAFFGQGTRLTVV.